One sample yielded the 5 T cell receptor beta chains listed below, sequenced in a study of CD8+ T cells in alopecia areata. Noted treatment: oral pan-JAK inhibitor, 5-10 mg twice daily. The sequencing template was cDNA reverse transcribed from extracted RNA. Using immunoSEQ multiplex PCR, the repertoire was profiled, and TCRdb retains in-frame clones only, with some absent. The repertoire has 100,000 to 130,000 clones, over 80% of them found once; the top ten carry under 25%. The sample here was CD8+ T cells sorted from blood, taken at week 24, from a patient treated with tofacitinib. All receptors come from a human donor with alopecia areata.

This chain joins TRBV25-1 and TRBJ2-5, with TRBD2 as a possible D gene (5 bases). V gave up 1 base and J gave up 5 bases, with 11 bases separating them. This CDR3 is 14 amino acids long. Germline loops: CDR1 MGHDK, CDR2 SYGVNS. CDR3 in DNA: TGTGCCAGCAGTGAATTCGCTAGCTTTGAGACCCAGTACTTC. Its protein product is CASSEFASFETQYF.

This chain links TRBV7-6 with TRBJ2-7, with D maybe TRBD2 (6 bases). The CDR3 length is 15 residues. Germline CDR1 SGHVS, CDR2 FNYEAQ. V was clipped by 5 bases and J by 1 base, with 15 bases between them. The CDR3 sequence is CASSREGGASYEQYF. CDR3 coding DNA: TGTGCCAGCAGCCGAGAGGGCGGGGCATCCTACGAGCAGTACTTC.

On this clone: Sequence at one end of the junction differs from germline and may be a read error. The V gene is TRBV7-7, the J gene TRBJ2-1; 13 positions agree with TRBD2. CDR1 is SSHAT and CDR2 is FNYEAQ in the germline V gene (reference sequence). CDR3 length equals 16 residues. CDR3 nucleotide sequence: TGTGCTAGCAGCTTAGCTCCTGGACTAGCGGGGGATGAGCAGTTCTTC. Its translation: CASSLAPGLAGDEQFF.

This clone was recorded many times. This chain links TRBV7-9 with TRBJ2-7; 7 bases are a match to TRBD1. With V trimmed by 5 bases and J by 6 bases, 7 bases remained unmatched. Germline V gives CDR1 SEHNR, CDR2 FQNEAQ (reference sequence). The CDR3 runs to 13 residues. The CDR3 region is CASSLGQLVEQYF. DNA of the CDR3: TGTGCCAGCAGCCTGGGACAGTTAGTCGAGCAGTACTTC.

The gene calls are TRBV27 and TRBJ2-3, with D possibly being TRBD2 (6 bases). The CDR3 is made up of 14 amino acids. The V and J ends lost 3 bases and 0 bases respectively, with 7 bases between them. CDR1 MNHEY and CDR2 SMNVEV come from the germline V gene (reference sequence). This CDR3 reads CASSLAGSTDTQYF. The CDR3, as DNA: TGTGCCAGCAGTTTGGCGGGAAGCACAGATACGCAGTATTTT.